The 16 T cell receptor beta chains below all came from one sample that was sequenced in a study of vaccination effects on CD4 cells after COVID-19. For these TCRs, the target antigens are not known. Peptide-pool stimulation followed by sequencing identified expanded antigen-specific CD4+ clonotypes in the ViraFEST assay. It was after approximately 11 days of culture that CD4+ T cells were isolated. In the vaccine recipients, nucleocapsid antibodies were negative and there was no prior SARS-CoV-2 infection. Only in-frame clones appear in the TCRdb table, and some are missing; sequencing was by immunoSEQ multiplex PCR. The table lists 60,000 to 65,000 clones, about 80% of them singletons. The material was CD4+ T cells from PBMCs cultured with HCoV-OC43 spike peptides, obtained before COVID-19 vaccination. The subset is: HCoV-OC43 spike overlapping peptide pool stimulation. Source of these receptors: a human donor who received a COVID-19 vaccine.

This rearrangement joins TRBV6-1 to TRBJ2-7; the D gene is possibly TRBD1 (5 bases). V lost 3 bases and J 7 bases, leaving 7 bases between the germline ends. The CDR3 length is 11 residues. Germline-derived CDR1 and CDR2 are MNHNS and SASEGT. DNA of the CDR3: TGTGCCAGCAGTGAGTCAGGGGAGCAGTACGTC. Translation: CASSESGEQYV.

V gene TRBV5-1 combines with J gene TRBJ2-3; 8 nucleotides align to TRBD2. Germline trimming cut 5 bases from V and 1 base from J; bases unmatched to any gene: 3. CDR1 SGHRS and CDR2 YFSETQ come from the germline V gene. The length of the CDR3 is 14 residues. The CDR3: CASRDSGGTDTQYF. CDR3 sequence (DNA): TGCGCCAGCAGGGATAGCGGGGGCACAGATACGCAGTATTTT.

V and J are TRBV29-1 and TRBJ1-1; 7 nucleotides agree with TRBD1. The germline gives CDR1 SQVTM, CDR2 ANQGSEA. The CDR3 is 13 residues long. V lost 6 bases, J lost 1 base, and 5 bases stayed unmatched. The CDR3 DNA follows: TGCAGCGTGGGGGACAGCCGGAACACTGAAGCTTTCTTT. It yields the protein CSVGDSRNTEAFF.

The chain links TRBV7-9 to TRBJ1-4; D not certain. V lost 3 bases and J lost 5, with 4 bases in between. The CDR3 runs to 12 residues. The germline V gene has CDR1 SEHNR and CDR2 FQNEAQ (reference sequence). CDR3 amino acids: CASSFGNEKLFF. The CDR3 DNA reads as TGTGCCAGCAGCTTTGGGAATGAAAAACTGTTTTTT. Using reference TRBV7-9 and TRBJ1-4 for the parts outside the CDR3, the full variable domain is DTGVSQNPRHKITKRGQNVTFRCDPISEHNRLYWYRQTLGQGPEFLTYFQNEAQLEKSRLLSDRFSAERPKGSFSTLEIQRTEQGDSAMYLCASSFGNEKLFFGSGTQLSVL.

The V and J genes are TRBV2 and TRBJ1-2, with D tentatively TRBD1 (5 bases). The V gene's germline CDR1 is SNHLY and CDR2 FYNNEI. The CDR3 has 12 residues. Deletions cut 7 bases from V and 6 bases from J, with 12 bases between. CDR3 coding DNA: TGTGCCAGCACCCGGGACTCCAATGGCTACACCTTC. This translates into CASTRDSNGYTF.

The J gene is TRBJ2-3, the V gene TRBV4-1; D unclear. Deletions cut 8 bases from V and 2 bases from J, with 20 bases between. Looked up from germline, CDR1 is MGHRA and CDR2 is YSYEKL. The CDR3 loop spans 16 amino acids. CDR3 region: CASLSIPGDLTDTQYF. CDR3 DNA sequence: TGCGCCAGCCTAAGTATTCCTGGGGATCTCACAGATACGCAGTATTTT.

This chain uses TRBV5-1 with TRBJ2-4; D gene unclear. V lost 0 bases and J lost 7, with 8 bases in between. Per germline, CDR1 SGHRS and CDR2 YFSETQ. This CDR3 is 13 amino acids long. CDR3 DNA: TGCGCCAGCAGCTTGGCAGGTGTTAACATTCAGTACTTC. Protein: CASSLAGVNIQYF.

The chain recombines TRBV13 with TRBJ1-1; a possible D gene is TRBD1 (5 bases). Germline assignment: CDR1 PRHDT and CDR2 FYEKMQ (reference sequence). The CDR3 totals 13 residues. The germline V and J ends were trimmed by 2 bases and 8 bases, with 12 bases remaining between them. The CDR3: CASSLTRDVEAFF. CDR3 DNA sequence: TGTGCCAGCAGCTTAACCCGGGACGTCGAAGCTTTCTTT.

This clone was counted between two and nine times. J is TRBJ1-6 and V is TRBV30; D is unresolved. Germline V gene sequence: CDR1 GTSNPN, CDR2 SVGIG (reference sequence). The length of the CDR3 is 13 residues. The V gene lost 4 bases and the J gene lost 6 bases, with 10 bases spanning the gap. Here the CDR3 reads CAWKSSSNSPLHF. The CDR3, as DNA: TGTGCCTGGAAATCGTCCAGTAATTCACCCCTCCACTTT.

Only one count was recorded for this clone. The J gene is TRBJ2-7, the V gene TRBV7-2, with TRBD1 identical over 7 bases. The CDR3 consists of 15 residues. Germline CDR1 and CDR2: SGHTA and FQGNSA. After removal of 1 base from V and 3 bases from J, the junction contained 6 bases not matched to a gene. The CDR3 region is CASSLVGAGGYEQYV. The CDR3 DNA reads TGTGCCAGCAGCTTAGTCGGGGCAGGGGGCTACGAGCAGTACGTC.

The chain combines TRBV19 with TRBJ1-5, with 8 bases aligning to TRBD1. V shed 5 bases, J shed 6 bases, and the junction held 3 bases outside the gene matches. The length of the CDR3 is 13 residues. The germline V gene encodes CDR1 LNHDA and CDR2 SQIVND (reference sequence). This CDR3 reads CASSSTGGQPQHF. The CDR3 DNA is TGTGCCAGTAGTTCCACAGGGGGTCAGCCCCAGCATTTT.

This rearrangement joins TRBV20-1 to TRBJ1-5, with D possibly being TRBD1 (5 bases). Germline assignment: CDR1 DFQATT and CDR2 SNEGSKA (reference sequence). The CDR3 contains 13 residues. The V end lost 3 bases, the J end lost 4 bases, and 10 bases lay between the germline ends. CDR3 sequence: CSASDSGNQPQHF. The CDR3 bases are TGCAGTGCTAGTGACAGTGGGAATCAGCCCCAGCATTTT.

This chain links TRBV5-1 with TRBJ2-3; tentatively, D is TRBD1 (5 bases). Trimming removed 0 bases at V and 1 base at J, with 9 bases between. In germline, CDR1 is SGHRS, CDR2 YFSETQ. This CDR3 is 15 amino acids long. Here the CDR3 DNA reads TGCGCCAGCAGCTTGGGGGGCGACGGCACAGATACGCAGTATTTT. It encodes CASSLGGDGTDTQYF. Full variable domain (remainder filled in from reference TRBV5-1 and TRBJ2-3): KAGVTQTPRYLIKTRGQQVTLSCSPISGHRSVSWYQQTPGQGLQFLFEYFSETQRNKGNFPGRFSGRQFSNSRSEMNVSTLELGDSALYLCASSLGGDGTDTQYFGPGTRLTVL.

The chain uses TRBV4-3 and TRBJ2-3; tentative D call: TRBD1 (5 bases). The length of the CDR3 is 14 residues. The germline V gene encodes CDR1 LGHNA and CDR2 YSLEER. Deletions cut 0 bases from V and 8 bases from J, with 12 bases between. The CDR3 DNA reads TGCGCCAGCAGCCAAGAGACAGCCCCCGGTACGCAGTATTTT. Protein sequence: CASSQETAPGTQYF.

V gene TRBV5-6 combines with J gene TRBJ2-7; 7 bases are a match to TRBD1. J lost 0 bases, V lost 4 bases, and 7 bases had no gene match. The germline V gene has CDR1 SGHDT and CDR2 YYEEEE. The CDR3 runs to 15 residues. CDR3 DNA: TGTGCCAGCAGCCTCGGACAGGAAAGCTCCTACGAGCAGTACGTC. As protein: CASSLGQESSYEQYV.

The J gene is TRBJ1-2, the V gene TRBV28; unclear D gene. V was shortened by 6 bases and J by 3 bases, with 11 bases between the two germline ends. Looked up from germline, CDR1 is MDHEN and CDR2 is SYDVKM. The CDR3 sequence is 13 residues long. CDR3 in DNA: TGTGCCAGCAGCAAGCAGACGGACTATGGCTACACCTTC. This translates into CASSKQTDYGYTF.